One and the same sample provided the 2 T cell receptor beta chains below, sequenced in a study of blood T cell repertoires in COVID-19. Repertoires were generated with immunoSEQ multiplex PCR, while TCRdb's copy carries only in-frame clones and drops some. The sample holds roughly 140,000 clones, 85% seen once. The source material was peripheral blood. Receptors were obtained from a man between 50 and 59 years old with acute or convalescent COVID-19.

The chain combines TRBV25-1 with TRBJ1-4; maybe TRBD1 (6 bases). V lost 7 bases to trimming and J lost 5 bases, with 8 bases between them. This CDR3 is built from 12 residues. Germline V lookup: CDR1 MGHDK, CDR2 SYGVNS. This CDR3 reads CASKRGNEKLFF. The CDR3 coding sequence is TGTGCCAGCAAGAGGGGGAATGAAAAACTGTTTTTT.

J is TRBJ1-6 and V is TRBV27; 11 bases agree with TRBD1. The CDR3 is 15 amino acids. Germline V lookup: CDR1 MNHEY, CDR2 SMNVEV (reference sequence). V trimming: 4 bases; J trimming: 10 bases; junction bases outside the gene matches: 6. For the CDR3, the DNA is TGTGCCAGCAGTTCCGGGACAGGGGGTCGGTCACCCCTCCACTTT. Translating it yields CASSSGTGGRSPLHF.